This T cell receptor (beta chain) was observed in a study of radiotherapy plus CTLA-4 blockade in lung cancer. This clone has a handful of counts. Clones were read by immunoSEQ multiplex PCR, and TCRdb kept only the in-frame ones, dropping some. In the table there are roughly 50,000 clones, roughly 76% of which are singletons. The clonotype comes from a human donor with non-small cell lung cancer who had stable disease on radiotherapy plus ipilimumab. This material consisted of peripheral blood, taken from a patient treated with radiotherapy plus ipilimumab.

CDR3 residues: CASSPQGRNTEAFF. CDR3 nucleotides: TGTGCCAGCAGCCCACAAGGGAGGAACACTGAAGCTTTCTTT. The chain couples TRBV7-2 to TRBJ1-1, with D unresolved. Deletions cut 5 bases from V and 1 base from J, with 11 bases between. Germline V gives CDR1 SGHTA, CDR2 FQGNSA. The CDR3 spans 14 residues. The entire variable domain, with the rest obtained from reference TRBV7-2 and TRBJ1-1, is as follows: GAGVSQSPSNKVTEKGKDVELRCDPISGHTALYWYRQSLGQGLEFLIYFQGNSAPDKSGLPSDRFSAERTGGSVSTLTIQRTQQEDSAVYLCASSPQGRNTEAFFGQGTRLTVV.